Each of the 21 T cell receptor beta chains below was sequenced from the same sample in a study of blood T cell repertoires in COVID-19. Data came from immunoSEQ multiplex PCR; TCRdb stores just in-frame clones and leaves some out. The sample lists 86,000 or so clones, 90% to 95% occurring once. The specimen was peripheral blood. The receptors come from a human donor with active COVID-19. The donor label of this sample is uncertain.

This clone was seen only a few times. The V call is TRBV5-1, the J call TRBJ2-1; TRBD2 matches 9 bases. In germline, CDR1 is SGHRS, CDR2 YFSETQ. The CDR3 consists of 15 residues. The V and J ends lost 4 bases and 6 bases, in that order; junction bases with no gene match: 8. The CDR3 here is CASSPGLANLNEQFF. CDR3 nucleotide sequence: TGCGCCAGCAGCCCGGGACTAGCAAACCTCAATGAGCAGTTCTTC.

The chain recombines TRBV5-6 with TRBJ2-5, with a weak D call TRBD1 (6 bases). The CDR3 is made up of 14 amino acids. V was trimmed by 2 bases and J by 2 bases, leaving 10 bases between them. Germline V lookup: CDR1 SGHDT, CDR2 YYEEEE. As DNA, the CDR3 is TGTGCCAGCAGCTTCAGGGGACCACAAGAGACCCAGTACTTC. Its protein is CASSFRGPQETQYF.

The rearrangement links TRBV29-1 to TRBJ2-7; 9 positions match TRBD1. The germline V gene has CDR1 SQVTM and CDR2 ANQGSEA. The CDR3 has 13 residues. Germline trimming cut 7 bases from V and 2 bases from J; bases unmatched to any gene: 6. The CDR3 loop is CSAEGQGTYEQYF. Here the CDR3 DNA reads TGCAGCGCTGAGGGACAGGGAACCTACGAGCAGTACTTC.

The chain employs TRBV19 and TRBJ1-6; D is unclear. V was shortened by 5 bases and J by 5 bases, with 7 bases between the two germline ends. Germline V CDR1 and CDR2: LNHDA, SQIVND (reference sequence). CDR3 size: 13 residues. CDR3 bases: TGTGCCAGTAGTCATCCAAATAATTCACCCCTCCACTTT. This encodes CASSHPNNSPLHF. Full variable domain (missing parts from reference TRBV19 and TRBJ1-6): DGGITQSPKYLFRKEGQNVTLSCEQNLNHDAMYWYRQDPGQGLRLIYYSQIVNDFQKGDIAEGYSVSREKKESFPLTVTSAQKNPTAFYLCASSHPNNSPLHFGNGTRLTVT.

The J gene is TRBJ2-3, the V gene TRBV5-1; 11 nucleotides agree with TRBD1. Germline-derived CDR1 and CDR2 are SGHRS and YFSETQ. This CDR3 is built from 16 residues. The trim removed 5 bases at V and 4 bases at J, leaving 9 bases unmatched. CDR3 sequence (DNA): TGCGCCAGCAGACCGGCGGACAGGGGGCGCGCAGATACGCAGTATTTT. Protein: CASRPADRGRADTQYF.

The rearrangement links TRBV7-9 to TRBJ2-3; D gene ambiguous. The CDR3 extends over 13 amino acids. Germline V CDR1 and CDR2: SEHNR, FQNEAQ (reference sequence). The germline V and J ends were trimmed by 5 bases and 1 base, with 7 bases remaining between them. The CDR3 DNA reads TGTGCCAGCAGCCCTGAGGGCACAGATACGCAGTATTTT. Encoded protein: CASSPEGTDTQYF. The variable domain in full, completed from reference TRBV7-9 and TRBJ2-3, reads DTGVSQNPRHKITKRGQNVTFRCDPISEHNRLYWYRQTLGQGPEFLTYFQNEAQLEKSRLLSDRFSAERPKGSFSTLEIQRTEQGDSAMYLCASSPEGTDTQYFGPGTRLTVL.

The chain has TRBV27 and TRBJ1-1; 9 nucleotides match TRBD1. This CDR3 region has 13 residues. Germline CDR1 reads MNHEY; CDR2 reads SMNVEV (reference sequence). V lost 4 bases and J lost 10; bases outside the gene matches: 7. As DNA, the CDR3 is TGTGCCAGCAGTTCTGGACAGGGGAATCCAGCTTTCTTT. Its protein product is CASSSGQGNPAFF.

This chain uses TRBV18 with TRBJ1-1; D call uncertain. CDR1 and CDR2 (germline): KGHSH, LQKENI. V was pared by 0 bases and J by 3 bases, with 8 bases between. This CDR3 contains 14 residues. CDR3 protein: CASSPPFGDTEAFF. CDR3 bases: TGTGCCAGCTCACCACCGTTCGGGGACACTGAAGCTTTCTTT.

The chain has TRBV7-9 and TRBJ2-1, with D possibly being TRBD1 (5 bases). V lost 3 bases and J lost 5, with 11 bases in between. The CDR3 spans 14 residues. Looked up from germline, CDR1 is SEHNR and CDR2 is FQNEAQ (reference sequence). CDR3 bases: TGTGCCAGCAGCTTTCGGGTCAGGGACAATGAGCAGTTCTTC. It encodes CASSFRVRDNEQFF.

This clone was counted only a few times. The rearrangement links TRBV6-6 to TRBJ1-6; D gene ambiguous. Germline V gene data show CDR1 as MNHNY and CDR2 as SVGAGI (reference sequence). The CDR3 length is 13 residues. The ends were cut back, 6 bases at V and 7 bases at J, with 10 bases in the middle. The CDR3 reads CASSSQVNSPLHF. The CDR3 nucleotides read TGTGCCAGCAGCTCACAAGTCAATTCACCCCTCCACTTT.

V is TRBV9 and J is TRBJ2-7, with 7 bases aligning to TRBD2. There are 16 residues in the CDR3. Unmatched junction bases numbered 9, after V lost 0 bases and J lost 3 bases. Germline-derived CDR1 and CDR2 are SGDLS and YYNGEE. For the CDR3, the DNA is TGTGCCAGCAGCGTAGAGGGCGGGAGAGACTTCTACGAGCAGTACTTC. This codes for CASSVEGGRDFYEQYF.

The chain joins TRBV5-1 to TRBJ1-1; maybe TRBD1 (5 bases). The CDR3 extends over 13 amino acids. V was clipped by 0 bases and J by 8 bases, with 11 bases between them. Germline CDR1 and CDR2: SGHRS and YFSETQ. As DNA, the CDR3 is TGCGCCAGCAGCTTGGAGGTAAGGGGAGAAGCTTTCTTT. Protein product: CASSLEVRGEAFF.

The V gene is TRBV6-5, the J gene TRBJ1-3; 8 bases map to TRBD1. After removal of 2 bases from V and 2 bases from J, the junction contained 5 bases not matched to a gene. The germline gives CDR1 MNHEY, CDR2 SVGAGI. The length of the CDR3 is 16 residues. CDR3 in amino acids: CASSYGRGLAGNTIYF. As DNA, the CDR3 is TGTGCCAGCAGTTACGGCAGGGGGCTAGCTGGAAACACCATATATTTT.

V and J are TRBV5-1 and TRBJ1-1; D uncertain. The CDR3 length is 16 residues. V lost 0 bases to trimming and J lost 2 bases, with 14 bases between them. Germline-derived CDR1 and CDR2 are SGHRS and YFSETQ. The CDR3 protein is CASSLVSGQPNTEAFF. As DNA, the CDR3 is TGCGCCAGCAGCTTGGTTTCTGGGCAGCCTAACACTGAAGCTTTCTTT. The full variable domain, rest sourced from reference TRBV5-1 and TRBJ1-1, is KAGVTQTPRYLIKTRGQQVTLSCSPISGHRSVSWYQQTPGQGLQFLFEYFSETQRNKGNFPGRFSGRQFSNSRSEMNVSTLELGDSALYLCASSLVSGQPNTEAFFGQGTRLTVV.

The CDR3 protein is CSVQYRPASGRNEQFF. The CDR3 coding sequence is TGCAGCGTCCAATACAGGCCGGCTAGCGGGCGGAATGAGCAGTTCTTC. The chain carries TRBV29-1 and TRBJ2-1; 8 bases fit TRBD2. V shed 6 bases and J 7 bases; nucleotides not matched to a gene: 17. Per germline, CDR1 SQVTM and CDR2 ANQGSEA. The CDR3 is made up of 16 amino acids.

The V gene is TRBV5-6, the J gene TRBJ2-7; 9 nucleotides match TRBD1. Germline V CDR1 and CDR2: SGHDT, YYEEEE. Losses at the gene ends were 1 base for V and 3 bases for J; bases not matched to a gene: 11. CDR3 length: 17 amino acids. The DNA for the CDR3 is TGTGCCAGCAGCTTGATCTCCGGGACAGGGACCTACTACGAGCAGTACTTC. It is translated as CASSLISGTGTYYEQYF.

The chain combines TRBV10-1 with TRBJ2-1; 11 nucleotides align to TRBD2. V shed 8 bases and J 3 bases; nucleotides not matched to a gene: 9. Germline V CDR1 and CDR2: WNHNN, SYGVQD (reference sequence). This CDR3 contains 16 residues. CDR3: CASGESGLADYNEQFF. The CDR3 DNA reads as TGCGCCAGCGGAGAATCGGGACTAGCGGACTACAATGAGCAGTTCTTC.

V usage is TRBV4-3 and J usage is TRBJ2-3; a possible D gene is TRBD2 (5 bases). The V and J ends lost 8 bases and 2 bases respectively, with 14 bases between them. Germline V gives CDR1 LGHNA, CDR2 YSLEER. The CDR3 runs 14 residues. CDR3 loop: CASASRGYTDTQYF. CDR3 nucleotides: TGCGCCAGCGCCTCACGGGGTTACACAGATACGCAGTATTTT.

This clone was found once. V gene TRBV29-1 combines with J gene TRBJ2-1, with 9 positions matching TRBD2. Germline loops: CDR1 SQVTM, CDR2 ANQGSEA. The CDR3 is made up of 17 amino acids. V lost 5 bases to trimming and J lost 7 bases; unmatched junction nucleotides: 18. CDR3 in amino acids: CSVQRGGGGASGNEQFF. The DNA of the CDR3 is TGCAGCGTTCAACGGGGTGGCGGGGGGGCCTCTGGGAATGAGCAGTTCTTC.

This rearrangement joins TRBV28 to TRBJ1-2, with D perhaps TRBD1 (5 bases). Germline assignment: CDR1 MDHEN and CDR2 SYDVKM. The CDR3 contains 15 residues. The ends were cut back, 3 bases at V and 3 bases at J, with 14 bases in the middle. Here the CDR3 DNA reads TGTGCCAGCAGTTTCCCCCAGGGCTGGGACTATGGCTACACCTTC. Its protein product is CASSFPQGWDYGYTF.

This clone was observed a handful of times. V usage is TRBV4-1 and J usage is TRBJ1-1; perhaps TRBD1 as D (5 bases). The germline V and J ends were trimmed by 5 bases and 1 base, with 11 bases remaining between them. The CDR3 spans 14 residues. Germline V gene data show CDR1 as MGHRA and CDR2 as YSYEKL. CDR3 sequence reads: CASSEDTQNTEAFF. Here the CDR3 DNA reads TGCGCCAGCAGCGAGGACACCCAGAACACTGAAGCTTTCTTT.